A selection of T cell receptor beta chains follows, all from one sample in a study of regulatory T cells in long-lasting Graves disease. Using its own MiXCR run on the multiplex PCR reads, TCRdb lists one record per CDR3 protein. The table records about 620,000 distinct CDR3 sequences, 15% to 20% of them present only once. Separately, the same data were catalogued under a study of T cells in Graves' hyperthyroidism and ophthalmopathy.

Source: peripheral blood mononuclear cells (PBMCs), taken at new diagnosis, from a patient treated with antithyroid drugs. These receptors were collected from a woman aged 30 to 39 with Graves disease. Both conserved end residues are part of each CDR3. The order of the fields is CDR3 protein, CDR3 DNA, clone size, V gene, D gene, J gene. D genes are given only for firm matches. Clone size, where shown, is once, few, many, or a class for clones that have expanded.

cdr3_aa: CASSFRGSLNQPQHF; cdr3_nt: TGTGCCAGCAGTTTCAGGGGCTCCCTCAATCAGCCCCAGCATTTT; clone_size: NA; v_call: TRBV6-5; d_call: NA; j_call: TRBJ1-5
cdr3_aa: CASSLDLAIGLNEQFF; cdr3_nt: TGCGCCAGCAGCTTGGATCTCGCAATTGGTCTCAATGAGCAGTTCTTC; clone_size: NA; v_call: TRBV5-1; d_call: NA; j_call: TRBJ2-1
cdr3_aa: CSAYDPTKYSNQPQHF; cdr3_nt: TGCAGTGCCTACGACCCCACAAAGTATAGCAATCAGCCCCAGCATTTT; clone_size: many; v_call: TRBV20-1; d_call: NA; j_call: TRBJ1-5
cdr3_aa: CSAPKGGTKNTEAFF; cdr3_nt: TGCAGTGCTCCTAAAGGGGGGACAAAGAACACTGAAGCTTTCTTT; clone_size: many; v_call: TRBV20-1; d_call: NA; j_call: TRBJ1-1
cdr3_aa: CASSAGSGVRYEQYF; cdr3_nt: TGTGCCAGCAGCGCCGGGTCAGGGGTTCGCTACGAGCAGTACTTC; clone_size: NA; v_call: TRBV9; d_call: NA; j_call: TRBJ2-7
cdr3_aa: CATSRDEAAGQPQHF; cdr3_nt: TGTGCCACCAGCAGAGATGAGGCGGCGGGTCAGCCCCAGCATTTT; clone_size: few; v_call: TRBV15; d_call: NA; j_call: TRBJ1-5
cdr3_aa: CASSYSALSLGKGYTF; cdr3_nt: TGTGCCAGCAGTTACTCGGCCTTGTCTCTAGGGAAAGGCTACACCTTC; clone_size: many; v_call: TRBV6-5; d_call: NA; j_call: TRBJ1-2
cdr3_aa: CASSQTGGLVFGTEAFF; cdr3_nt: TGTGCCAGCAGCCAAACAGGGGGCCTTGTGTTCGGCACTGAAGCTTTCTTT; clone_size: NA; v_call: TRBV9; d_call: TRBD1; j_call: TRBJ1-1
cdr3_aa: CASTGSGGANVLTF; cdr3_nt: TGCGCCAGCACGGGATCCGGGGGGGCCAACGTCCTGACTTTC; clone_size: few; v_call: TRBV5-1; d_call: NA; j_call: TRBJ2-6
cdr3_aa: CASKRHPGTGGFEQFF; cdr3_nt: TGTGCCAGCAAGCGCCATCCCGGGACAGGGGGTTTTGAGCAGTTCTTC; clone_size: many; v_call: TRBV6-2/TRBV6-3; d_call: TRBD1; j_call: TRBJ2-1
cdr3_aa: CATSSAYNEQFF; cdr3_nt: TGTGCCACCAGCAGTGCGTACAATGAGCAGTTCTTC; clone_size: many; v_call: TRBV15; d_call: NA; j_call: TRBJ2-1